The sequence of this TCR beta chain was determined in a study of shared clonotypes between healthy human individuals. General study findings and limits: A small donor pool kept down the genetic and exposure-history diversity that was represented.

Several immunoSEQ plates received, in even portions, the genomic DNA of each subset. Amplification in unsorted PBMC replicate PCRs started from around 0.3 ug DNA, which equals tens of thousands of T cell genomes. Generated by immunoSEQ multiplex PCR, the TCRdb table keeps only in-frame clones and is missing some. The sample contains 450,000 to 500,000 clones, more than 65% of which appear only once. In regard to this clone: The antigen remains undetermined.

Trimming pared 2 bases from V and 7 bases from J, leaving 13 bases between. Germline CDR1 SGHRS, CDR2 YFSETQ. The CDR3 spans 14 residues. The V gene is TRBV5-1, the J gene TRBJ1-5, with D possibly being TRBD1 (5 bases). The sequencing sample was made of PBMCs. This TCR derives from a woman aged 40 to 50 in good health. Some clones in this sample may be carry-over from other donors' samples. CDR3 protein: CASSFGGTGQPQHF. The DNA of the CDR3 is TGCGCCAGCAGCTTCGGGGGTACGGGGCAGCCCCAGCATTTT. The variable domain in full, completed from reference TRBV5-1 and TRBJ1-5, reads KAGVTQTPRYLIKTRGQQVTLSCSPISGHRSVSWYQQTPGQGLQFLFEYFSETQRNKGNFPGRFSGRQFSNSRSEMNVSTLELGDSALYLCASSFGGTGQPQHFGDGTRLSIL.